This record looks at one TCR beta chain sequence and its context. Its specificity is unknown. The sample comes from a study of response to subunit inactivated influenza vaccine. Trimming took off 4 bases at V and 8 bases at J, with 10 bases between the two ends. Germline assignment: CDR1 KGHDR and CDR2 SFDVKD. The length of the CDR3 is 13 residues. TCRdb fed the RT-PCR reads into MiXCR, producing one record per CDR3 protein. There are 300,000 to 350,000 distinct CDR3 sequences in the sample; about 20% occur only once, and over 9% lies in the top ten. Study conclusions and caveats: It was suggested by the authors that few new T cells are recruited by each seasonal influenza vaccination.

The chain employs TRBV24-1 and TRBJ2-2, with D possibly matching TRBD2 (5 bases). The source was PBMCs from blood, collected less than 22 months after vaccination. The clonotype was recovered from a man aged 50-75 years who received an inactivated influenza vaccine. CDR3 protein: CATSEWTGGELFF. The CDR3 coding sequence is TGTGCCACCAGTGAGTGGACTGGAGGGGAGCTGTTTTTT.